Sequencing of this TCR beta chain was carried out in a study of blood T cell repertoires in COVID-19. The table came from immunoSEQ multiplex PCR; TCRdb's copy has only in-frame clones and leaves some out. This sample yields some 110,000 clones, of which roughly four fifths are seen a single time; 4% to 6% belongs to the top ten. V shed 3 bases and J shed 6 bases, with 11 bases lying between them. The CDR3 extends over 13 amino acids. Germline CDR1 and CDR2: SGHTA and FQGTGA. The clonotype was recovered from a man between 60 and 75 years old with acute or convalescent COVID-19. Input material: peripheral blood. This chain joins TRBV7-3 and TRBJ1-1; possibly TRBD1 for D (5 bases). CDR3: CASSFNRDSEAFF. CDR3 in DNA: TGTGCCAGCAGCTTCAACCGGGACTCTGAAGCTTTCTTT.